One and the same sample provided the 25 T cell receptor beta chains below, sequenced in a study of T cell responses to AZD1222 COVID-19 vaccine. Some clones are missing from TCRdb's copy, which holds only in-frame ones; the method was immunoSEQ multiplex PCR. The sample has over 120,000 clones; over 75% are singletons. This material consisted of peripheral blood, taken 28 days after the second dose of the MenACWY control vaccine. The receptor set was obtained from an adult who received the MenACWY meningococcal vaccine as a control.

This chain joins TRBV28 and TRBJ2-7; TRBD1 might be the D (6 bases). Between the trimmed V and J ends, which lost 5 bases and 2 bases, there was a span of 10 bases. The CDR3 sequence is 13 residues long. Germline V CDR1 and CDR2: MDHEN, SYDVKM. CDR3 nucleotide sequence: TGTGCCAGCAGTCGAGGGGGAACCTACGAGCAGTACTTC. Protein product: CASSRGGTYEQYF.

The J gene is TRBJ2-2, the V gene TRBV18; 8 bases map to TRBD1. V shed 6 bases, J shed 1 base, and the junction held 4 bases outside the gene matches. CDR3 length: 15 residues. CDR1 and CDR2 (germline): KGHSH, LQKENI. For the CDR3, the DNA is TGTGCCAGCTCGGCCGGGACAGGGAACACCGGGGAGCTGTTTTTT. Translated, it gives CASSAGTGNTGELFF.

This clone was detected a few times. The chain recombines TRBV28 with TRBJ2-1; D is perhaps TRBD2 (6 bases). Germline-derived CDR1 and CDR2 are MDHEN and SYDVKM. The V end lost 7 bases, the J end lost 6 bases, and 19 bases lay between the germline ends. The CDR3 has 15 amino acids. CDR3 nucleotide sequence: TGTGCCAGCAAGACAAGGGGAGGTCAAGGCAATGAGCAGTTCTTC. It translates to CASKTRGGQGNEQFF.

The chain links TRBV5-5 to TRBJ2-7; D unresolved. Germline V gene data show CDR1 as SGHKS and CDR2 as YYEKEE (reference sequence). The CDR3 runs 15 residues. V lost 0 bases and J lost 2, with 12 bases in between. The CDR3 reads CASSLASGTTYEQYF. For the CDR3, the DNA is TGTGCCAGCAGCTTGGCTTCCGGAACCACCTACGAGCAGTACTTC.

The rearrangement uses TRBV5-1 and TRBJ1-4; D is unresolved. The CDR3 extends over 16 amino acids. Germline loops: CDR1 SGHRS, CDR2 YFSETQ. Trimming removed 0 bases from V and 1 base from J, with 10 bases in between. The CDR3 nucleotides are TGCGCCAGCAGCTTGGAGGGTTTCGAAACTAATGAAAAACTGTTTTTT. This encodes CASSLEGFETNEKLFF.

The genes are TRBV4-1 and TRBJ1-5; D not resolved. V dropped 0 bases and J dropped 12 bases, with 15 bases sitting between them. Per the germline V gene, CDR1 is MGHRA and CDR2 is YSYEKL. CDR3 size: 14 residues. The CDR3 DNA reads as TGCGCCAGCAGCCAAGAACCCGGTTCCCAGAACCAGCATTTT. The encoded protein is CASSQEPGSQNQHF.

V and J are TRBV7-2 and TRBJ1-3; TRBD1 matches at 8 bases. CDR1 is SGHTA, CDR2 FQGNSA, per germline. Trimming removed 2 bases from V and 4 bases from J; junction bases left unmatched: 7. The length of the CDR3 is 16 residues. The CDR3 region is CASSLWSRGLGNTIYF. The DNA for the CDR3 is TGTGCCAGCAGCTTATGGAGCAGGGGGCTCGGAAACACCATATATTTT.

J is TRBJ2-3 and V is TRBV13; D is ambiguous. In germline, CDR1 is PRHDT, CDR2 FYEKMQ (reference sequence). Trimming removed 0 bases at V and 4 bases at J, with 8 bases between. This CDR3 has 14 residues. The CDR3: CASSLGARSDTQYF. In nucleotides, the CDR3 is TGTGCCAGCAGCTTAGGAGCGAGGTCAGATACGCAGTATTTT.

This chain connects TRBV6-5 to TRBJ1-2, with D tentatively TRBD1 (5 bases). V lost 5 bases and J lost 0, with 13 bases in between. The CDR3 has 15 amino acids. Germline V gene data show CDR1 as MNHEY and CDR2 as SVGAGI. CDR3 coding DNA: TGTGCCAGCAGTCCCACGGGGCCGGCTAACTATGGCTACACCTTC. This gives the protein CASSPTGPANYGYTF.

The count of this clone is one. J is TRBJ1-1 and V is TRBV12-3 or TRBV12-4; D gene unclear. This CDR3 contains 13 residues. V was clipped by 2 bases and J by 0 bases, with 4 bases between them. In nucleotides, the CDR3 is TGTGCCAGCAGTTTAAGCATGAACACTGAAGCTTTCTTT. The encoded protein is CASSLSMNTEAFF.

The J gene is TRBJ1-6, the V gene TRBV2, with 8 bases lining up with TRBD1. This CDR3 region has 17 residues. Trimming removed 3 bases from V and 0 bases from J; junction bases left unmatched: 4. From germline, CDR1 is SNHLY and CDR2 FYNNEI. CDR3 coding DNA: TGTGCCAGCAGTGACAGGGGGCTTGGCTCCTATAATTCACCCCTCCACTTT. Encoded protein: CASSDRGLGSYNSPLHF.

The V call is TRBV7-2, the J call TRBJ2-7; no clear D. The CDR3 loop spans 16 amino acids. The V gene lost 0 bases and the J gene lost 3 bases, with 15 bases spanning the gap. Germline CDR1 reads SGHTA; CDR2 reads FQGNSA. DNA for the CDR3: TGTGCCAGCAGCTTAGCGATGGCTGGGTCAGGCTACGAGCAGTACTTC. It yields the protein CASSLAMAGSGYEQYF.

This sequence joins TRBV12-3 or TRBV12-4 and TRBJ2-7; the match to TRBD1 covers 9 bases. The CDR3 has 13 residues. V lost 5 bases and J lost 6; bases outside the gene matches: 5. CDR3 sequence reads: CASSARTGAEQYF. The DNA of the CDR3 is TGTGCCAGCAGTGCCCGGACAGGGGCCGAGCAGTACTTC.

This sequence joins TRBV5-4 and TRBJ2-2; the match to TRBD1 covers 10 bases. The CDR3 is 16 amino acids. Germline V gene sequence: CDR1 SGHNT, CDR2 YYREEE (reference sequence). The V segment lost 4 bases and the J segment 9 bases; nucleotides outside the gene matches: 12. The CDR3 nucleotides are TGTGCCAGCAGCCAGGGACAGGGGCGCAGTCTCCGGGAGCTGTTTTTT. Its translation is CASSQGQGRSLRELFF. The full variable domain, rest sourced from reference TRBV5-4 and TRBJ2-2, is ETGVTQSPTHLIKTRGQQVTLRCSSQSGHNTVSWYQQALGQGPQFIFQYYREEENGRGNFPPRFSGLQFPNYSSELNVNALELDDSALYLCASSQGQGRSLRELFFGEGSRLTVL.

The CDR3 DNA sequence: TGTGCCAGCAGCTTAGCACGGGCGTCGGGTGGCTACACCTTC. Residues: CASSLARASGGYTF. This sequence joins TRBV7-9 and TRBJ1-2; D is undetermined. Between the trimmed V and J ends, which lost 0 bases and 7 bases, there was a span of 12 bases. The CDR3 is 14 residues long. CDR1 is SEHNR, CDR2 FQNEAQ, per germline (reference sequence).

V is TRBV28 and J is TRBJ2-4, with 7 positions matching TRBD2. Germline loops: CDR1 MDHEN, CDR2 SYDVKM. This CDR3 region has 15 residues. The trim removed 4 bases at V and 0 bases at J, leaving 3 bases unmatched. CDR3 coding DNA: TGTGCCAGCAGTTCTAGCGGCGTAGCCAAAAACATTCAGTACTTC. This gives the protein CASSSSGVAKNIQYF. The whole variable domain, remainder taken from reference TRBV28 and TRBJ2-4, is DVKVTQSSRYLVKRTGEKVFLECVQDMDHENMFWYRQDPGLGLRLIYFSYDVKMKEKGDIPEGYSVSREKKERFSLILESASTNQTSMYLCASSSSGVAKNIQYFGAGTRLSVL.

This chain connects TRBV2 to TRBJ2-5, with no clear D. Looked up from germline, CDR1 is SNHLY and CDR2 is FYNNEI. The CDR3 contains 14 residues. V was cut by 5 bases and J by 2 bases, with 12 bases left in between. CDR3 sequence reads: CASSLSTPQETQYF. The CDR3 region has the DNA TGTGCCAGCAGTCTTAGCACTCCTCAAGAGACCCAGTACTTC.

Only one count was recorded for this clone. The rearrangement links TRBV28 to TRBJ2-1; 15 bases fit TRBD2. V was clipped by 9 bases and J by 4 bases; unmatched bases: 19. The CDR3 contains 20 residues. Germline CDR1 MDHEN, CDR2 SYDVKM. Written as DNA, the CDR3 is TGTGCCAGTACCCCATACGGGAGGACCGGACTAGCGGGAGGGTACAATGAGCAGTTCTTC. Translating it yields CASTPYGRTGLAGGYNEQFF.

The rearrangement uses TRBV5-1 and TRBJ1-1, with D possibly TRBD1 on 5 matching bases. This CDR3 has 13 amino acids. V lost 3 bases, J lost 8 bases, and 14 bases lay in between. Per germline, CDR1 SGHRS and CDR2 YFSETQ. CDR3 protein: CASSYRGVLEAFF. The CDR3, as DNA: TGCGCCAGCAGCTACCGAGGGGTTCTCGAAGCTTTCTTT.

This clone showed up just once. V usage is TRBV7-3 and J usage is TRBJ2-3; 13 bases match TRBD2. From germline, CDR1 is SGHTA and CDR2 FQGTGA. V dropped 2 bases and J dropped 4; count of bases not matched to a gene: 3. CDR3 length: 16 amino acids. The CDR3 nucleotides are TGTGCCAGCAGCTTAGGCACTAGCGGGGGGGCAGATACGCAGTATTTT. Protein product: CASSLGTSGGADTQYF. Filled out from reference TRBV7-3 and TRBJ2-3, the complete variable domain reads GAGVSQTPSNKVTEKGKYVELRCDPISGHTALYWYRQSLGQGPEFLIYFQGTGAADDSGLPNDRFFAVRPEGSVSTLKIQRTERGDSAVYLCASSLGTSGGADTQYFGPGTRLTVL.

CDR3 coding DNA: TGTGCCAGCAGCGACTTGTCGAAAGAGACCCAGTACTTC. Protein sequence: CASSDLSKETQYF. The rearrangement links TRBV6-2 or TRBV6-3 to TRBJ2-5; no reliable D call. Trimming cost V 6 bases and J 3 bases, with 11 bases left between them. CDR1 is MNHEY and CDR2 is SVGEGT in the germline V gene. The CDR3 is made up of 13 amino acids.

The gene calls are TRBV12-1 and TRBJ1-5. TRBV12-1 is a pseudogene. The CDR3 has 11 residues. The CDR3 DNA is TGTCCCCGTCTGTCAAATCAGCCCCAGCATTTT. Its protein is CPRLSNQPQHF.

This chain uses TRBV2 with TRBJ1-1; possible D gene TRBD1, 6 bases. The CDR3 sequence is 14 residues long. Germline V CDR1 and CDR2: SNHLY, FYNNEI. Trimming left V 4 bases short and J 4 bases short, with 13 bases between. CDR3 in DNA: TGTGCCAGCAGTGGACGGTCCAGGGGCACTGAAGCTTTCTTT. Translating gives CASSGRSRGTEAFF.

This chain connects TRBV5-1 to TRBJ1-6; no reliable D call. In germline, CDR1 is SGHRS, CDR2 YFSETQ. Trimming stripped 2 bases from V and 9 bases from J, with 15 bases between. The CDR3 sequence is 15 residues long. CDR3 sequence (DNA): TGCGCCAGCAGCTTCTTAGAGGGCTCGAGTTCACCCCTCCACTTT. It translates to CASSFLEGSSSPLHF.

The chain links TRBV6-1 to TRBJ1-2; 9 bases are shared with TRBD1. V dropped 2 bases and J dropped 6; count of bases not matched to a gene: 7. The germline V gene encodes CDR1 MNHNS and CDR2 SASEGT. This CDR3 spans 15 amino acids. The CDR3 reads CASSETGGEWDGYTF. The CDR3 bases are TGTGCCAGCAGTGAAACAGGGGGCGAATGGGATGGCTACACCTTC.